This T cell receptor beta chain was sequenced during a study of blood T cell repertoires in COVID-19. Produced via immunoSEQ multiplex PCR; TCRdb's table is partial and in-frame only. The repertoire consists of around 70,000 clones, with approximately 84% occurring once and the leading ten covering 9.5% to 15%. Germline V lookup: CDR1 MGHDK, CDR2 SYGVNS. The CDR3 consists of 17 residues. The ends were cut back, 0 bases at V and 0 bases at J, with 14 bases in the middle. The chain is built from TRBV25-1 and TRBJ2-5, with D tentatively TRBD1 (6 bases). The material sequenced was peripheral blood. This receptor was identified in a man aged 45-60 years with COVID-19, enrolled during active disease. The CDR3: CASSEYVGGGYQETQYF. CDR3 sequence (DNA): TGTGCCAGCAGTGAATATGTTGGTGGGGGCTACCAAGAGACCCAGTACTTC. Filled out from reference TRBV25-1 and TRBJ2-5, the complete variable domain reads EADIYQTPRYLVIGTGKKITLECSQTMGHDKMYWYQQDPGMELHLIHYSYGVNSTEKGDLSSESTVSRIRTEHFPLTLESARPSHTSQYLCASSEYVGGGYQETQYFGPGTRLLVL.